This entry concerns a single TCR beta chain. Antigen specificity is unknown. The sample originates from a study of Ad26.COV2.S vaccination and SARS-CoV-2 variants. Findings of the study overall: Total T cell responses may have been underestimated by the TCR breadth and depth analyses. In vaccinated individuals, spike-specific CD8+ and CD4+ T cell responses reportedly displayed substantial breadth. Participants given vaccine showed non-spike TCR breadth similar to that of placebo recipients.

As to treatment: 15 to 20 received Ad26.COV2.S at low or high dose, single or two shots; roughly 5 received placebo; per-sample allocation not given. Samples came from day 63 after the first vaccine or placebo injection. An Ad26 vector carrying the Wuhan-strain SARS-CoV-2 spike served as the vaccine. Only in-frame clones appear in the TCRdb table, and some are missing; sequencing was by immunoSEQ multiplex PCR. The sample holds roughly 380,000 clones, around nine tenths seen once. V was trimmed by 2 bases and J by 0 bases, leaving 5 bases between them. The CDR3 runs to 14 residues. CDR1 and CDR2 (germline): MNHEY, SVGAGI.

The specimen was peripheral blood, collected in a trial of Ad26.COV2.S vaccine versus placebo. The source of this sequence is a person between 18 and 59 years old who received the Ad26.COV2.S COVID-19 vaccine or a placebo. The rearrangement links TRBV6-5 to TRBJ1-5; D gene uncertain. The CDR3 loop reads CASSYGFSNQPQHF. CDR3 nucleotide sequence: TGTGCCAGCAGTTACGGCTTTAGCAATCAGCCCCAGCATTTT.